The clone carrying this T cell receptor (beta chain) has at least ten counts. Its target is not known. This sample stems from a study of T cell repertoires in cytomegalovirus infection. The wider study: Both CMV infection and a matching HLA type were indicated by public TCR beta signatures. Study-wide results and caveats: Cumulated frequencies of public TCR beta families served to identify carriers of CMV plus the relevant HLA. Dominant in the ex vivo response were TCR beta clonotypes restricted by HLA-C and specific for CMV.

CDR3 size: 17 residues. V lost 5 bases and J lost 0; bases outside the gene matches: 8. Per the germline V gene, CDR1 is SGHTA and CDR2 is FQGNSA. In TCRdb, the reads were re-called with MiXCR into one record per CDR3 protein. Of about 130,000 distinct CDR3 sequences in the sample, approximately 8.8% were seen once. Specimen: PBMCs. This receptor was taken from a human donor in good health (CMV status not recorded). Some clones in this sample may be carry-over from other donors' samples. V usage is TRBV7-2 and J usage is TRBJ2-1; TRBD1 agrees at 9 bases. The CDR3 region is CASSPTSTGGSYNEQFF. In DNA form, the CDR3 reads TGTGCCAGCAGCCCTACGTCGACAGGGGGCTCCTACAATGAGCAGTTCTTC.